This T cell receptor beta chain was recovered during a study of T cell responses to AZD1222 COVID-19 vaccine. In the case of this clone: Its antigen is unknown.

Study-wide results and caveats: At baseline, seropositivity was found in only six or seven AZD1222 recipients. The donor group comprised mostly white British people and more females; the analysis possibly underestimated clonal diversity. The study found vaccine-associated CD4 TCRs spanning spike, dominant at 160-218 and 743-854.

Assay: immunoSEQ multiplex PCR; the TCRdb copy retains only in-frame clones and omits some. In the table there are about 100,000 clones, around nine tenths of which are singletons. V was trimmed by 6 bases and J by 4 bases, leaving 13 bases between them. CDR1 and CDR2 (germline): MNHEY, SVGEGT. CDR3 size: 14 residues. The source was peripheral blood, collected 28 days after the second dose of the MenACWY control vaccine. The chain has TRBV6-2 or TRBV6-3 and TRBJ1-5; D is unresolved. This receptor was taken from an adult who received the MenACWY meningococcal vaccine as a control. The DNA for the CDR3 is TGTGCCAGCAGCGGTACGATTGGAAATCAGCCCCAGCATTTT. Translation gives CASSGTIGNQPQHF.